The T cell receptor (beta chain) described here comes from a study of T-cell reconstitution after alpha-beta-depleted transplantation in children. Preparation of the TCRbeta library involved a method that used unique molecular identifiers. TCRdb itself ran the PCR reads through MiXCR, one entry per CDR3 protein. Among fewer than 550,000 distinct CDR3 sequences listed, roughly an eighth were seen once. The study, taken as a whole, reports: For some patients, TCRbeta diversity was high at day 60 because of recipient T cells and thymic progenitors that survived. From newly produced T cells came most of the T-cell counts and diversity one year after transplant. Reportedly, alpha-beta T cells present about two months post-transplant originated from several hundred expanded clones of graft origin.

This clonotype has only a few counts. Its antigen is undetermined. The sample consisted of PBMCs, mostly from graft donor cells, taken 180 days after TCRalphabeta/CD19-depleted stem cell transplant. This receptor was obtained from a female patient aged 2-10 years who had a stem cell transplant for aplastic anemia, so the T cells may come from the graft donor.

This chain's CDR3 is CASRGITGELFF. CDR3 DNA: TGTGCCAGCAGGGGTATCACCGGGGAGCTGTTTTTT. V is TRBV6-2 or TRBV6-3 and J is TRBJ2-2; D remains ambiguous. The length of the CDR3 is 12 residues. V was pared by 6 bases and J by 4 bases, with 6 bases between. Per the germline V gene, CDR1 is MNHEY and CDR2 is SVGEGT.